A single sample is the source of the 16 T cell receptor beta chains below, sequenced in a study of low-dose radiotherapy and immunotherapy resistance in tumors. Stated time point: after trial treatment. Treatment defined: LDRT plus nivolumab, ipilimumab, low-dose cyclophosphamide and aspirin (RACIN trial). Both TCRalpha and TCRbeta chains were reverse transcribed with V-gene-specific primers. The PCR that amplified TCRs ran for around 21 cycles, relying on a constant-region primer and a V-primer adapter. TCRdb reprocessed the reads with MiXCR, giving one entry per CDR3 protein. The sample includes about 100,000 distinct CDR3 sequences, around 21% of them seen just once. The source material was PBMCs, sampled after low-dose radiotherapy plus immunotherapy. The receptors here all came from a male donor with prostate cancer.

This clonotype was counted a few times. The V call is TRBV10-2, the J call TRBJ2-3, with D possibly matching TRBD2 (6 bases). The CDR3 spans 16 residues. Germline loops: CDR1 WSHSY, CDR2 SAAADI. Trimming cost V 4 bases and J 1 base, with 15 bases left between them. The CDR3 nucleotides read TGCGCCAGCAGTGGCTCTCGCGGGGACCGCACAGATACGCAGTATTTT. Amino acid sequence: CASSGSRGDRTDTQYF.

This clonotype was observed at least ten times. The CDR3 DNA is TGTGCCAGCAGCGTAGGTTTTTACAATGAGCAGTTCTTC. Protein sequence: CASSVGFYNEQFF. V is TRBV7-2 and J is TRBJ2-1; no reliable D call. Trimming stripped 5 bases from V and 4 bases from J, with 9 bases between. This CDR3 region has 13 residues. Germline CDR1 SGHTA, CDR2 FQGNSA.

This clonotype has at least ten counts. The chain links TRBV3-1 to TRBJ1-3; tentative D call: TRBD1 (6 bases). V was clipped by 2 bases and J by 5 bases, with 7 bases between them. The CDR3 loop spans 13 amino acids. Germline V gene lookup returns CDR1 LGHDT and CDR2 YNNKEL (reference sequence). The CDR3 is CASSQRDRNTIYF. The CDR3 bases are TGTGCCAGCAGCCAACGGGACAGAAACACCATATATTTT.

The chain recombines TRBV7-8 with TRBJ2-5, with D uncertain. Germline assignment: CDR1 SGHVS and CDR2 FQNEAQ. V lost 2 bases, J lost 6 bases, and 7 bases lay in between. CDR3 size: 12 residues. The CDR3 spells CASSLSSQTQYF. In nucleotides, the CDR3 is TGTGCCAGCAGCTTAAGTTCGCAGACCCAGTACTTC.

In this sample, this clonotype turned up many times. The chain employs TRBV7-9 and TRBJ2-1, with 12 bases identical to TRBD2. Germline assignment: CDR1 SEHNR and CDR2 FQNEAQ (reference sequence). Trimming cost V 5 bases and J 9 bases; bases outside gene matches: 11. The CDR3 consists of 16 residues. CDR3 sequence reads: CASSRGLAGYHGEQFF. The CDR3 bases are TGTGCCAGCAGCCGCGGACTAGCGGGATACCACGGTGAGCAGTTCTTC.

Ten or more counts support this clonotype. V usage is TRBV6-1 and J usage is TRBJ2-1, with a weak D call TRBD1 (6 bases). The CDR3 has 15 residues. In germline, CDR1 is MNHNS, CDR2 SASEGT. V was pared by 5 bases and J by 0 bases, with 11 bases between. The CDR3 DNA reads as TGTGCCAGCAGTACAGGGTCGGGCTCCTACAATGAGCAGTTCTTC. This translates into CASSTGSGSYNEQFF.

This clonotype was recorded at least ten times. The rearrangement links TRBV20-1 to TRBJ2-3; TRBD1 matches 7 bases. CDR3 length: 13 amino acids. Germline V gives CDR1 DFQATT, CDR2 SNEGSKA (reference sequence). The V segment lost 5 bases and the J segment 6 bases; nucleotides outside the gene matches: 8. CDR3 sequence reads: CSAPGTARDTQYF. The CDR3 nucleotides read TGCAGTGCTCCCGGGACAGCTCGTGATACGCAGTATTTT.

CDR3 loop: CAGGDRSTGELFF. CDR3 coding DNA: TGTGCAGGAGGTGACAGGTCCACCGGGGAGCTGTTTTTT. The rearrangement joins TRBV11-1 to TRBJ2-2, with D perhaps TRBD1 (6 bases). The length of the CDR3 is 13 residues. Germline CDR1 and CDR2: SGHAT and FQDESV (reference sequence).

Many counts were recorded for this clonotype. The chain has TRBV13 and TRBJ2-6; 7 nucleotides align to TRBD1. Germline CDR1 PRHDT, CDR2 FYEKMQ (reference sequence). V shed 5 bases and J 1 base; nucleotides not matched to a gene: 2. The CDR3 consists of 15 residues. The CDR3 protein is CASSNRGSGANVLTF. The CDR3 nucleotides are TGTGCCAGCAGCAACAGGGGTTCTGGGGCCAACGTCCTGACTTTC.

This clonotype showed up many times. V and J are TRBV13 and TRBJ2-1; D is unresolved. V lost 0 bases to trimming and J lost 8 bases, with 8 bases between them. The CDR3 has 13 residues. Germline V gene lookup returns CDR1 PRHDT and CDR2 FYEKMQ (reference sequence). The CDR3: CASSLGGKDEQFF. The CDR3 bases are TGTGCCAGCAGCTTAGGAGGTAAGGATGAGCAGTTCTTC.

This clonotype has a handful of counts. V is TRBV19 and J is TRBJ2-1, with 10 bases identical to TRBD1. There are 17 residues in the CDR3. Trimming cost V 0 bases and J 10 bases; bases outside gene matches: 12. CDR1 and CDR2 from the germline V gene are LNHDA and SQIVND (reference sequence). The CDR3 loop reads CASSIDIPGTGVEEQFF. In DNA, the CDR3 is TGTGCCAGTAGTATAGATATTCCGGGGACAGGGGTTGAGGAGCAGTTCTTC.

CDR3 sequence reads: CSAEAQGSGSPLHF. Here the CDR3 DNA reads TGCAGTGCCGAGGCACAGGGGAGCGGATCACCCCTCCACTTT. V is TRBV20-1 and J is TRBJ1-6, with 7 bases identical to TRBD1. This CDR3 is 14 amino acids long. The junction had 12 bases not matched to a gene; V was cut back by 6 bases and J by 10 bases. Germline V gives CDR1 DFQATT, CDR2 SNEGSKA (reference sequence).

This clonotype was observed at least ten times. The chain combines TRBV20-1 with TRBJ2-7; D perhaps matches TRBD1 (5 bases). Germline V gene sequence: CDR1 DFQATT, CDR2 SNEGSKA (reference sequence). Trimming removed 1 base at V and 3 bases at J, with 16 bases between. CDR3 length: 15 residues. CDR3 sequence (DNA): TGCAGTGCTAGAGGACTGGGGCAATTCAGCTACGAGCAGTACTTC. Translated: CSARGLGQFSYEQYF.

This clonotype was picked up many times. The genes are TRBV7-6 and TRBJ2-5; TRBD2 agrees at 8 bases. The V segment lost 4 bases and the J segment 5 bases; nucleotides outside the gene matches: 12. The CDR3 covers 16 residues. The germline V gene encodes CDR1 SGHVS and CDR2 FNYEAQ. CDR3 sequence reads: CASSSRTSQGWETQYF. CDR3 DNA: TGTGCCAGCAGCTCAAGGACTAGCCAGGGTTGGGAGACCCAGTACTTC.

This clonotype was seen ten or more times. The CDR3 DNA sequence: TGCGCCAGCAGCATGGACCCGAACACCGGGGAGCTGTTTTTT. It translates to CASSMDPNTGELFF. The genes are TRBV5-1 and TRBJ2-2; D is unresolved. The germline V and J ends were trimmed by 4 bases and 0 bases, with 7 bases remaining between them. The CDR3 length is 14 residues. Per germline, CDR1 SGHRS and CDR2 YFSETQ.

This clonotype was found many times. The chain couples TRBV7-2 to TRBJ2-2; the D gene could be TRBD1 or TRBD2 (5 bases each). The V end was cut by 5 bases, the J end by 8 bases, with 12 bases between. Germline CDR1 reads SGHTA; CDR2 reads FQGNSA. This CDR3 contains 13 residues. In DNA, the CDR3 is TGTGCCAGCAGCCTAATGGGGGAGGGGGAGCTGTTTTTT. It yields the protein CASSLMGEGELFF.